This T cell receptor (beta chain) stems from a study of cytomegalovirus exposure and HLA in healthy donors (dated 2017 in TCRdb). About the investigation overall: An earlier analysis of several hundred of the donors reported more than 250 Gb of sequence data and 117 million unique TCR beta sequences from roughly 200 million T cells. A later analysis re-analyzed previously published TCR beta repertoires from approximately 700 donors and added high-resolution HLA genotyping to study TCR occurrence patterns. The T cell repertoires of around 730 subjects were profiled by immunosequencing and related to cytomegalovirus serostatus. Of the approximately 400 genotyped donors, around 81% fell in the genetic ancestry cluster associated with self-reported Caucasian donors. Rather than using new phenotypic data, the later analysis identified candidate immune exposures from TCR beta sequences and from how often those sequences occurred across donors. A later genetic analysis used genome-wide SNP genotypes for about three fifths of the 666 donors, treating that subset as a discovery cohort. The number of typed donors differed by locus: about 629-630 for A, B, C, DRB1 and DQB1; some 500 for DQA1; some 590 for DPA1; and roughly 450 for DPB1. The study was designed to test whether signatures of past pathogen exposure could be identified by cataloging public T cell receptors. To decide whether each TCR beta V gene segment behaved as functional or pseudogenic, an earlier analysis of approximately 620 of the donors relied on high-throughput TCR beta sequencing. Among 300 to 500 genotyped donors of the cohort, an average of around 250,000 unique TCR beta nucleotide sequences was sequenced per donor, of which 15% to 20% were non-productive. Every discovery cohort repertoire had been produced on one sequencing platform. Donor age, sex, ethnicity and CMV serostatus were compiled together with the repertoire data. Besides the first cohort of around 670 subjects, a separate validation cohort made up of around 120 different subjects was used. About 280 gigabases of sequencing data and around 87 million unique TCR sequences were included in an early release covering about 700 HLA-typed donors. Several DR-DQ haplotypes were treated as single units for association and clustering because of strong linkage in the cohort. HLA typing covered class I and class II loci at four-digit resolution. To predict cytomegalovirus infection status, the study combined high-throughput TCR immunosequencing, statistical association of individual TCRs with disease status, and machine learning. General conclusions and limits of the study: The sequencing pipeline was judged likely to have produced a cluster of highly shared sequence variants as a technical artifact. A total of roughly 160 TCR beta chains were listed by the study as associated with cytomegalovirus. Most TCR sequences were seen in very few donors, while some public TCRs were found in many individuals. In a later analysis, TCR association rates were found to vary across HLA loci, with the most associated TCRs seen for DRB1 alleles and the fewest for HLA-C alleles. Specific HLA alleles were associated with 15,000 to 20,000 TCR beta sequences at a false discovery rate of 0.05 in a later analysis. The only immune exposure information available for the cohort was CMV serostatus. According to the authors, the approach could potentially be generalized to other disease states and immunological phenotypes. The cohort was sequenced for TCR beta chains only, and without alpha or paired-chain data the features that could be detected were limited. In both the original and validation cohorts, the classifier was reported to diagnose cytomegalovirus status with high specificity and sensitivity. Compared with equally common non-associated chains, HLA-associated TCR beta chains in a later analysis were more clonally expanded and had lower generation probabilities. According to a later analysis, parvovirus B19, influenza, CMV and Epstein-Barr virus appeared linked to several top co-occurrence clusters. Broadly in line with IMGT annotations, most TCR beta V segments showed up in productive rearrangements about 87% or about 30% of the time in an earlier analysis of under 700 of the donors. A further reported finding was that TCR beta sequences accurately predicted the HLA-A and HLA-B alleles for most subjects in the first cohort. Because some donors lacked HLA typing at each locus, the association tests relied only on the typed subset. In a later genetic analysis, a missense DCLRE1C variant was associated with V-gene and J-gene trimming of TCR beta chains, and the association was replicated in an independent cohort. Over 15 rarely observed V segments, including chromosome 9 orphons, were excluded from the earlier analysis of some 590 of the donors because counts were too low. In a later genetic analysis, fewer N-insertions in productive TCRs were reported among donors in an Asian-associated ancestry cluster than the roughly 700-donor mean. Correlated functional status among segregating V segments might reflect linkage disequilibrium, but an unknown experimental factor could not be ruled out. Three of the identified cytomegalovirus-associated TCR beta chains were confirmed in vitro to be specific for cytomegalovirus antigens. Some IMGT-functional V segments, including TRBV6-2 and TRBV6-3, could not be distinguished by the 87-base-pair reads and were therefore excluded. Roughly uniform sequencing depth across donors was assumed in presence/absence analyses, although this assumption may not hold. When HLA alleles, especially DR and DQ, strongly co-occurred, attributing TCR associations to individual alleles was difficult. According to a later analysis, most CMV-associated TCR beta chains appeared to be HLA-restricted, and the HLA associations seemed to be driven largely by CMV exposure.

The CDR3 covers 14 residues, taking in both the cysteine and the phenylalanine. CDR3 DNA only is kept here, 42 bases in frame from base 1. The germline V gene yields SNHLY for CDR1 and FYNNEI for CDR2. V loses 2 bases, J loses 4 bases, and the germline ends lie 9 bases apart. Library generation was performed with the immunoSEQ multiplex PCR assay. The multiplex PCR relied on a mix of 60 forward primers for TCR Vbeta segments and 13 reverse primers for TCR Jbeta segments. The CDR3 region of rearranged TCR beta genes was amplified from genomic DNA with a multiplex PCR assay. The Illumina HiSeq System was used to sequence the amplified TCR beta libraries as 87-base-pair reads. The source study handled its data this way. Across the roughly 640 repertoires, a later analysis counted approximately 75 million unique TCR beta chains, about 10 million of which were shared by at least two donors. A nearest-neighbor algorithm error-corrected the raw reads and collapsed the reads into unique sequences, merging closely related sequences to remove PCR and sequencing errors. To assign V, D and J gene segments, CDR3 sequences were aligned to IMGT reference sequences. For a sequence to be retained, a match of at least six nucleotides was required to both a V gene segment and a J gene segment. Rearrangements were classified as productive when the CDR3 lacked stop codons and remained in frame with V and J, and all other rearrangements were classified as non-productive. Following IMGT convention, CDR3 was defined as the stretch from the second conserved V-encoded cysteine to the conserved J-encoded phenylalanine. In an earlier analysis of more than 550 of the donors, sequences lacking an unambiguous match to a single V gene segment were excluded. In an earlier analysis of approximately 550 of the donors, V segments were called functional above 56.7% productive rearrangements and were called segregating when the between-donor standard deviation exceeded 5%. A statistical classification framework was built for diagnosing cytomegalovirus status from the catalog of TCR beta chain sequences. In a later analysis, V and J genes were assigned by comparing TCR nucleotide sequences against IMGT/GENE-DB human TR gene sequences. The TCRdist pipeline was used in a later analysis to assign CDR3 sequences and most-parsimonious VDJ recombination scenarios. In a later analysis, every TCR beta chain was defined by the combination of its CDR3 amino acid sequence and its V-gene family, and reads without a unique V-gene family were dropped. A later analysis removed several hundred highly shared, low-generation-probability nucleotide sequences to deal with suspected cross-contamination and a sequencing artifact. In a later analysis, a clonal expansion index was calculated for each public chain from normalized within-repertoire ranks of inferred template counts. Generation probabilities in a later analysis came from a VDJ recombination model fitted to out-of-frame rearrangements, and those results were checked against IGoR. In a later analysis, hypergeometric tests were used to score TCR-TCR, TCR-HLA and TCR-CMV co-occurrence, with a repertoire-size bias correction applied to TCR pairs. To estimate false discovery rates, a later analysis permuted the HLA or CMV assignments 20 times. In a later analysis, co-occurring TCRs were grouped using DBSCAN, and TCRdist sequence similarity was added for clustering within HLA-allele-positive subsets. Co-occurrence clustering excluded repertoires with fewer than 30,000 or more than 120,000 public chains, plus five with anomalous nucleotide sharing. TCRdb retrieved this table from immuneACCESS and kept in-frame rearrangements only. Not all clones are present; in checked studies, unresolved V genes account for under half, and no reason is known for the remainder. V, J and clone size reflect that table, while D and trimming were determined from the DNA. Present in this sample are 120,000 or so clones, approximately 78% of which were seen just once. The top ten hold roughly 8.2% of the sample.

Comment on this clone: Which antigen it targets is not known. Base qualities are not at hand, and no much larger clone is one base apart.

The cohort was made up of roughly 670 healthy bone marrow donors. At the time of sampling, all cohort members were nominally healthy, though unrecorded immune exposures were likely present. The donor was CMV seropositive and belonged to the group of a few hundred seropositive cohort members. Every donor gave a peripheral blood sample, and the peripheral blood mononuclear cells from that sample were used for TCR beta sequencing. Genomic DNA was extracted from the blood cell samples with the Qiagen DNeasy Blood Extraction Kit. The sequence was obtained from a woman between 35 and 50 years old in good health and CMV-seropositive. This sequence uses TRBV2 and TRBJ1-5; too little of a D gene remains to name it. Input material: PBMCs. The CDR3 amino acid sequence is: CASSELERNQPQHF. Here is the DNA: TGTGCCAGCAGTGAACTTGAGAGGAATCAGCCCCAGCATTTT. Outside the CDR3, residues come from the reference TRBV2 and TRBJ1-5 proteins, so the full variable domain is: EPEVTQTPSHQVTQMGQEVILRCVPISNHLYFYWYRQILGQKVEFLVSFYNNEISEKSEIFDDQFSVERPDGSNFTLKIRSTKLEDSAMYFCASSELERNQPQHFGDGTRLSIL.